This TCR beta chain was obtained from a study of blood T cells in healthy people across ages. For the second PCR, which ran for about 7 to 12 cycles, a sample-barcoded 5' primer and a J-beta primer mix were used. A single record per CDR3 protein comes from TCRdb applying MiXCR to the 5' RACE reads. The table lists some 1,500,000 distinct CDR3 sequences, about 45% of them singletons, with roughly 3.7% in the top ten. The CDR3 sequence is 16 residues long. V was pared by 5 bases and J by 1 base, with 9 bases of the junction left unmatched. This receptor was obtained from a woman aged 18-29 years in good health. The sample comprised blood. V and J are TRBV12-3 or TRBV12-4 and TRBJ1-1; 8 bases agree with TRBD1. DNA for the CDR3: TGTGCCAGCAGTCACCGACAGGGGCCGGCGAACACTGAAGCTTTCTTT. The encoded protein is CASSHRQGPANTEAFF.